This T cell receptor (beta chain) comes out of a study of cytomegalovirus exposure and HLA in healthy donors. Points on this clone: Its antigen is not known.

CDR1 and CDR2 (germline): SGHTA, FQGTGA. V lost 5 bases and J lost 0; bases outside the gene matches: 4. The CDR3 totals 16 residues. Study outcomes and limitations: Among TCR sequences, most were rare, though some public TCRs appeared in many donors.

Method: immunoSEQ multiplex PCR; TCRdb's copy keeps in-frame clones and lacks some. The sample lists approximately 190,000 clones, approximately 80% seen once, with around an eighth in the top ten. The sequence was collected from a woman aged 25 to 39 in good health and CMV-seropositive. Sequencing was performed on PBMCs. The chain carries TRBV7-3 and TRBJ2-6, with 7 bases aligning to TRBD1. CDR3 DNA sequence: TGTGCCAGCAGCCGGACAGGTGGCTCTGGGGCCAACGTCCTGACTTTC. Its protein product is CASSRTGGSGANVLTF.